A selection of T cell receptor beta chains follows, all from one sample in a study of OX40 agonist ivuxolimab in advanced cancers. TCRdb's table, derived via immunoSEQ multiplex PCR, lists solely in-frame clones and lacks some. The sample carries around 80,000 clones, about 90% recorded once. The specimen comprised CD4+ or CD8+ T cells sorted from blood, sampled in a trial of the OX40 agonist ivuxolimab. All receptors come from an adult with an advanced solid tumor such as melanoma, head and neck, liver or kidney cancer. Both conserved end residues are part of each CDR3. Fields, in order: V gene, D gene, J gene, clone size, CDR3 DNA, CDR3 protein. A D gene is named only where the DNA matches it firmly. Some rows have no size entry. The others give once, few or many, or a class for an expanded clone.

v_gene: TRBV27; d_gene: -; j_gene: TRBJ1-1; abundance: -; CDR3nt: TGTGCCAGCAGTTTGACACCGGGGGCCGAAATACTGAACACTGAAGCTTTCTTT; CDR3aa: CASSLTPGAEILNTEAFF
v_gene: TRBV4-1; d_gene: -; j_gene: TRBJ2-1; abundance: -; CDR3nt: TGCGCCAGCAGCGGAGAGGAGGGGGCCCTTGGCTACAATGAGCAGTTCTTC; CDR3aa: CASSGEEGALGYNEQFF
v_gene: TRBV9; d_gene: TRBD2; j_gene: TRBJ2-3; abundance: -; CDR3nt: TGTGCCACACGCCGGACTAGCGGGGAGCCCTTCACAGATACGCAGTATTTT; CDR3aa: CATRRTSGEPFTDTQYF
v_gene: TRBV29-1; d_gene: -; j_gene: TRBJ2-3; abundance: once; CDR3nt: TGCAGCGTTGCCGGAATTATTAGCACAGATACGCAGTATTTT; CDR3aa: CSVAGIISTDTQYF
v_gene: TRBV9; d_gene: -; j_gene: TRBJ2-7; abundance: -; CDR3nt: TGTGCCAGCAGCGTGGGAGGAGACAGAGCCTACGAGCAGTACTTC; CDR3aa: CASSVGGDRAYEQYF
v_gene: TRBV29-1; d_gene: -; j_gene: TRBJ2-1; abundance: -; CDR3nt: TGCAGCGTTGCTAGGGGGACCTACAATGAGCAGTTCTTC; CDR3aa: CSVARGTYNEQFF
v_gene: TRBV6-5; d_gene: -; j_gene: TRBJ2-7; abundance: -; CDR3nt: TGTGCCAGCAGTTATACTAGCCCCGAGCAGTACTTC; CDR3aa: CASSYTSPEQYF
v_gene: TRBV6-6; d_gene: -; j_gene: TRBJ1-6; abundance: -; CDR3nt: TGTGCCAGCAGAGGTGGGGTTCCCCTCCACTTT; CDR3aa: CASRGGVPLHF
v_gene: TRBV6-4; d_gene: TRBD1; j_gene: TRBJ1-5; abundance: -; CDR3nt: TGTGCCAGCAGCGCCACAGGGGGCGCGGGTCAGCCCCAGCATTTT; CDR3aa: CASSATGGAGQPQHF
v_gene: TRBV15; d_gene: -; j_gene: TRBJ1-1; abundance: -; CDR3nt: TGTGCCACCAGCAGAGACCTACGAGGGATGAACACTGAAGCTTTCTTT; CDR3aa: CATSRDLRGMNTEAFF
v_gene: TRBV7-6; d_gene: -; j_gene: TRBJ2-1; abundance: -; CDR3nt: TGTGCCAGCAGCCGCTTAGCCGGGGGCCTCTACAATGAGCAGTTCTTC; CDR3aa: CASSRLAGGLYNEQFF
v_gene: TRBV13; d_gene: -; j_gene: TRBJ2-7; abundance: -; CDR3nt: TGTGCCAGCAGCGACTGGTTGCGCCCGTACGAGCAGTACTTC; CDR3aa: CASSDWLRPYEQYF
v_gene: TRBV7-9; d_gene: -; j_gene: TRBJ2-1; abundance: -; CDR3nt: TGTGCCAGCAGCCCCCCGGGGGAAGGTTACAATGAGCAGTTCTTC; CDR3aa: CASSPPGEGYNEQFF
v_gene: TRBV4-3; d_gene: -; j_gene: TRBJ1-6; abundance: -; CDR3nt: TGCGCCAGCAGCTCAAGTAGACAGTCTAATTCACCCCTCCACTTT; CDR3aa: CASSSSRQSNSPLHF
v_gene: TRBV6-5; d_gene: TRBD2; j_gene: TRBJ2-1; abundance: -; CDR3nt: TGTGCCAGTATGGGACTAGGAGGCAATGAGCAGTTCTTC; CDR3aa: CASMGLGGNEQFF
v_gene: TRBV7-9; d_gene: -; j_gene: TRBJ2-2; abundance: once; CDR3nt: TGTGCCAGCAGCTCAGTCGCAGGGGACGACACCGGGGAGCTGTTTTTT; CDR3aa: CASSSVAGDDTGELFF
v_gene: TRBV7-2; d_gene: -; j_gene: TRBJ1-5; abundance: -; CDR3nt: TGTGCCAGCAGCCCAAGACAGGAGCCCTATCAGCCCCAGCATTTT; CDR3aa: CASSPRQEPYQPQHF
v_gene: TRBV4-1; d_gene: -; j_gene: TRBJ2-7; abundance: -; CDR3nt: TGCGCCAGCAGCCAGGCTTCAGGGTTCTACGAGCAGTACTTC; CDR3aa: CASSQASGFYEQYF